This T cell receptor beta chain was recorded in a study of technical replicates of blood from a handful of donors. The table came from immunoSEQ multiplex PCR; TCRdb's copy has only in-frame clones and leaves some out. The profile shows about 15,000 clones, roughly 84% of them singletons. Per the germline V gene, CDR1 is SGDLS and CDR2 is YYNGEE. V shed 4 bases, J shed 4 bases, and the junction held 4 bases outside the gene matches. This CDR3 is 14 amino acids long. The TCR comes from a human donor in good health. Material: PBMCs. The rearrangement joins TRBV9 to TRBJ1-3; 8 bases agree with TRBD1. DNA of the CDR3: TGTGCCAGCAGCCTGACAGGGGCCGGAAACACCATATATTTT. Encoded protein: CASSLTGAGNTIYF.